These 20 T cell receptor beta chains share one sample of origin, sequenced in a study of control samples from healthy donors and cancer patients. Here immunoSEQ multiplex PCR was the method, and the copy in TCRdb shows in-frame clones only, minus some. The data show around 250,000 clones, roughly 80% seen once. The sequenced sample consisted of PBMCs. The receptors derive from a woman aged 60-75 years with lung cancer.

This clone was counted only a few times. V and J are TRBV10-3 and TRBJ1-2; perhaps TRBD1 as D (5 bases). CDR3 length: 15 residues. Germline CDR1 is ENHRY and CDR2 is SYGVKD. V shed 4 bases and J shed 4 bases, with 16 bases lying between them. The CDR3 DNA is TGTGCCATCAGTGGGGGCCATGGGGAGGGCTATGGCTACACCTTC. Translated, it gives CAISGGHGEGYGYTF.

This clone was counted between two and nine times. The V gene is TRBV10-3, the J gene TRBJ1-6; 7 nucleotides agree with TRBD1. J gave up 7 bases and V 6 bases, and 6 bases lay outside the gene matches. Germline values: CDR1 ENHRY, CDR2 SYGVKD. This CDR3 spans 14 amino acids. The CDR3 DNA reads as TGTGCCATCAGCGTGACAGGGACCAATTCACCCCTCCACTTT. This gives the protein CAISVTGTNSPLHF.

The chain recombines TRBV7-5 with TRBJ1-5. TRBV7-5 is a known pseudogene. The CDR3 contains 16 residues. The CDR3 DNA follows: TGTGTCAGAAGCTTAGATGATCGAAAAGGCAATCAGCCCCAGCATTTT. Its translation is CVRSLDDRKGNQPQHF.

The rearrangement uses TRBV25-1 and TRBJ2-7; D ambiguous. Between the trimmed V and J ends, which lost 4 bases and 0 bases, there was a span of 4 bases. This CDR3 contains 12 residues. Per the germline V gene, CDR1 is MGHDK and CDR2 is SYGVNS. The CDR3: CASSAGSYEQYF. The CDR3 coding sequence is TGTGCCAGCAGTGCCGGCTCCTACGAGCAGTACTTC.

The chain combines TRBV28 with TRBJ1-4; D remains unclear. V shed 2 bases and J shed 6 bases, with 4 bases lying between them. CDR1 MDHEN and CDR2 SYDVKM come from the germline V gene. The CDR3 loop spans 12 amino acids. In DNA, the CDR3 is TGTGCCAGCAGTTTACAGGATGAAAAACTGTTTTTT. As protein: CASSLQDEKLFF.

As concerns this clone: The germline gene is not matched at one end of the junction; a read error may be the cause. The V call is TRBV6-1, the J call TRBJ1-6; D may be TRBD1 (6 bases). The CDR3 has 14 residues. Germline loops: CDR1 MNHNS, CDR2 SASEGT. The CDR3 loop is CASSERGQNSPLHF. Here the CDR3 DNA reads TGTGCTAGCAGTGAACGGGGGCAGAATTCACCCCTCCACTTT.

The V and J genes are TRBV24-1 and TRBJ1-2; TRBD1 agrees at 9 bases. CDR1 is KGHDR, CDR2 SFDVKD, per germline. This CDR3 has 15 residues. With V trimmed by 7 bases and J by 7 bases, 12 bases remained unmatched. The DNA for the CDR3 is TGTGCCACCAGCCGACCCGGGGAGGGACAGGGTGGCTACACCTTC. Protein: CATSRPGEGQGGYTF.

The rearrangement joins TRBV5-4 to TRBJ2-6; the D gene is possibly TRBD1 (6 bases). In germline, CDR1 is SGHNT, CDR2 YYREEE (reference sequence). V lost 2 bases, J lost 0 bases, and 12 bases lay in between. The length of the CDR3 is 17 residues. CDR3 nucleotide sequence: TGTGCCAGCAGCTTCCCAAACAGGGTCTCTGGGGCCAACGTCCTGACTTTC. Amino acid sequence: CASSFPNRVSGANVLTF.

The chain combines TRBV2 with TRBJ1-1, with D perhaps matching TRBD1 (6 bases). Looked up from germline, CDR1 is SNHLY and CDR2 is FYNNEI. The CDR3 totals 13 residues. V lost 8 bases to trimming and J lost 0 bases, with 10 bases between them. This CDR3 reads CASSGTLNTEAFF. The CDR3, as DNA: TGTGCCAGCTCCGGGACATTGAACACTGAAGCTTTCTTT.

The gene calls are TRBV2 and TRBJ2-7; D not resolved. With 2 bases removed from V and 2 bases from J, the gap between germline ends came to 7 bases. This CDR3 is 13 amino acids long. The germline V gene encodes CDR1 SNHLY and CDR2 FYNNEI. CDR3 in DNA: TGTGCCAGCAGTGAATATCAGGCCTACGAGCAGTACTTC. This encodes CASSEYQAYEQYF. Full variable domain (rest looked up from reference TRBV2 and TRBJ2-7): EPEVTQTPSHQVTQMGQEVILRCVPISNHLYFYWYRQILGQKVEFLVSFYNNEISEKSEIFDDQFSVERPDGSNFTLKIRSTKLEDSAMYFCASSEYQAYEQYFGPGTRLTVT.

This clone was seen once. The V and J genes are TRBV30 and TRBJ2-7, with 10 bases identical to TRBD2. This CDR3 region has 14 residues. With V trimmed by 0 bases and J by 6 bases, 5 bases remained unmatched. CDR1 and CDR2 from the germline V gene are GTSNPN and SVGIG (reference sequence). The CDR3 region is CAWSVLAGDGEQYF. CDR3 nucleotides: TGTGCCTGGAGTGTGCTAGCGGGAGATGGCGAGCAGTACTTC.

CDR3 loop: CASSLRPGHQNTEAFF. The DNA for the CDR3 is TGCGCCAGCAGCTTGAGACCGGGACACCAGAACACTGAAGCTTTCTTT. V and J are TRBV5-1 and TRBJ1-1; possible D gene TRBD1, 6 bases. Germline V lookup: CDR1 SGHRS, CDR2 YFSETQ. This CDR3 comprises 16 residues. Trimming took 1 base from V and 1 from J, leaving 14 bases between them. Using reference TRBV5-1 and TRBJ1-1 for the parts outside the CDR3, the full variable domain is KAGVTQTPRYLIKTRGQQVTLSCSPISGHRSVSWYQQTPGQGLQFLFEYFSETQRNKGNFPGRFSGRQFSNSRSEMNVSTLELGDSALYLCASSLRPGHQNTEAFFGQGTRLTVV.

CDR3 DNA: TGTGCCAGCAGTTACGGGTTACCTGACCAAGAGACCCAGTACTTC. Protein: CASSYGLPDQETQYF. The V gene is TRBV27, the J gene TRBJ2-5; D is ambiguous. The V gene lost 4 bases and the J gene lost 0 bases, with 12 bases spanning the gap. The CDR3 length is 15 residues. Germline V CDR1 and CDR2: MNHEY, SMNVEV (reference sequence).

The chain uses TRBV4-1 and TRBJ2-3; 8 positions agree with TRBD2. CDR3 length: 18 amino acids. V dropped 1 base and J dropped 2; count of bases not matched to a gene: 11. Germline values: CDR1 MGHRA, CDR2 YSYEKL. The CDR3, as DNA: TGCGCCAGCAGCCAAGCCCGTGGGCTAGCGGGTTACACAGATACGCAGTATTTT. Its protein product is CASSQARGLAGYTDTQYF.

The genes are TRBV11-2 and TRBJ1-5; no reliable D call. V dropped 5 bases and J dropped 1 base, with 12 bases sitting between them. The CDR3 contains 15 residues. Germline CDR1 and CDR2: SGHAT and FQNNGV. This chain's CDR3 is CASSTGLGSNQPQHF. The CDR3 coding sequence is TGTGCCAGCAGCACTGGCCTGGGGAGCAATCAGCCCCAGCATTTT.

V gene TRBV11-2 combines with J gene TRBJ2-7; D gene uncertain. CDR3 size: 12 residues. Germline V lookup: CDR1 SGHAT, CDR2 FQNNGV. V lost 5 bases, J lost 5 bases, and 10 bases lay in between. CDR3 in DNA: TGTGCCAGCAGCCGTAAACATAACGAGCAGTACTTC. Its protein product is CASSRKHNEQYF. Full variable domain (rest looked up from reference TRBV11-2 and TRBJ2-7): EAGVAQSPRYKIIEKRQSVAFWCNPISGHATLYWYQQILGQGPKLLIQFQNNGVVDDSQLPKDRFSAERLKGVDSTLKIQPAKLEDSAVYLCASSRKHNEQYFGPGTRLTVT.

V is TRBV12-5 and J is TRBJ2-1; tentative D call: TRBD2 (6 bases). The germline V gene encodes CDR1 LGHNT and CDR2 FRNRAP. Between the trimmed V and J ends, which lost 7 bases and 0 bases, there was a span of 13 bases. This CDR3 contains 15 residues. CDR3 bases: TGTGCTAGTGCCGATCCGCGGGGCTCCTACAATGAGCAGTTCTTC. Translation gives CASADPRGSYNEQFF.

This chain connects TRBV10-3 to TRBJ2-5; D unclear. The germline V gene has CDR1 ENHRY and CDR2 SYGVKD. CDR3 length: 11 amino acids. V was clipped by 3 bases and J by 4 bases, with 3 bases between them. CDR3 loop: CAISDLETQYF. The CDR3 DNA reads TGTGCCATCAGTGACCTAGAGACCCAGTACTTC.

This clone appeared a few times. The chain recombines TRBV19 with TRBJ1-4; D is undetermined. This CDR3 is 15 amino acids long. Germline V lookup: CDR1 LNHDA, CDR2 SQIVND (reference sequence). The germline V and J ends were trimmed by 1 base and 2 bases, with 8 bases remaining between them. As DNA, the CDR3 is TGTGCCAGTAGTATAGTTGCAGCTACTAATGAAAAACTGTTTTTT. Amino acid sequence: CASSIVAATNEKLFF.

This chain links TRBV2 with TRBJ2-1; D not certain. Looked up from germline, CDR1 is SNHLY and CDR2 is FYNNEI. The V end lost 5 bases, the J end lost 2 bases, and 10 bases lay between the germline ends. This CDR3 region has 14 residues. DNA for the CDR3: TGTGCCAGCAGTTATACTGCCACCTACAATGAGCAGTTCTTC. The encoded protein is CASSYTATYNEQFF.